This T cell receptor (beta chain) was obtained from a study of CD8 T cells in ankylosing spondylitis. Study-wide results and limits: Matched ankylosing spondylitis synovial fluid reportedly showed significant enrichment of disease-linked clones. Seemingly distinctive of ankylosing spondylitis blood was a TCR beta motif formed by eight highly homologous variants. Earlier literature documents some of the motif variants in reactive arthritis synovial fluid and blood.

This clonotype was found a few times. Antigen: not known. One entry per CDR3 protein, called by TCRdb with MiXCR from the 5' RACE reads. This table has some 400,000 distinct CDR3 sequences, about 20% appearing once. In germline, CDR1 is SEHNR, CDR2 FQNEAQ (reference sequence). Trimming removed 7 bases at V and 0 bases at J, with 11 bases between. The CDR3 contains 14 residues. The source is a male donor with ankylosing spondylitis. The chain recombines TRBV7-9 with TRBJ2-3; D is undetermined. What was sequenced was blood, either unsorted or a sorted T cell fraction (not recorded which). CDR3 nucleotide sequence: TGTGCCAGCAATCCGACCTCTAGCACAGATACGCAGTATTTT. Translating gives CASNPTSSTDTQYF.